Presented here are 16 T cell receptor beta chains from one specimen sequenced in a study of cytomegalovirus exposure and HLA in healthy donors. The PCR employed 60 Vbeta primers together with 13 Jbeta primers. Assay used: immunoSEQ multiplex PCR; TCRdb lists only in-frame clones, some missing. The sample includes over 100,000 clones, roughly three fifths of them seen just once. What was sequenced was PBMCs. The receptors were gathered from a woman between 35 and 50 years old in good health and CMV-seropositive.

The chain is built from TRBV2 and TRBJ1-6, with 9 positions matching TRBD1. The V gene end was trimmed by 8 bases and the J gene end by 9 bases; junction bases not matched to a gene: 11. Per the germline V gene, CDR1 is SNHLY and CDR2 is FYNNEI. This CDR3 comprises 15 residues. CDR3 protein: CASSLGDRVGSPLHF. The CDR3 DNA reads TGTGCCAGCTCACTAGGGGACAGGGTCGGTTCACCCCTCCACTTT.

The chain combines TRBV6-1 with TRBJ1-6, with 7 positions matching TRBD1. V shed 6 bases and J 5 bases; nucleotides not matched to a gene: 7. This CDR3 is built from 15 residues. In germline, CDR1 is MNHNS, CDR2 SASEGT. The CDR3 DNA reads as TGTGCCAGCAGACTCCCGGGACAGCATAATTCACCCCTCCACTTT. Its protein product is CASRLPGQHNSPLHF.

V gene TRBV4-2 combines with J gene TRBJ2-1, with 8 bases lining up with TRBD2. J gave up 2 bases and V 3 bases, and 6 bases lay outside the gene matches. Germline values: CDR1 LGHNA, CDR2 YNFKEQ. This CDR3 has 16 residues. This CDR3 is CASSQDGTRTYNEQFF. DNA for the CDR3: TGTGCCAGCAGCCAGGACGGGACTAGAACCTACAATGAGCAGTTCTTC.

The chain joins TRBV6-5 to TRBJ1-4, with 8 bases that match TRBD1. The CDR3 has 14 residues. V lost 6 bases and J lost 5; bases outside the gene matches: 5. The germline gives CDR1 MNHEY, CDR2 SVGAGI. This CDR3 reads CASRAGTGNEKLFF. As DNA, the CDR3 is TGTGCCAGCAGGGCCGGGACAGGCAATGAAAAACTGTTTTTT.

The rearrangement links TRBV6-5 to TRBJ2-7; D possibly corresponds to TRBD1 (6 bases). The germline V gene encodes CDR1 MNHEY and CDR2 SVGAGI. Trimming stripped 0 bases from V and 2 bases from J, with 11 bases between. This CDR3 contains 15 residues. Here the CDR3 reads CASSYSGAPTYEQYF. In DNA form, the CDR3 reads TGTGCCAGCAGTTACTCGGGGGCTCCGACCTACGAGCAGTACTTC.

The chain is built from TRBV5-8 and TRBJ2-3, with D uncertain. CDR3 length: 14 amino acids. Between the trimmed V and J ends, which lost 2 bases and 0 bases, there was a span of 7 bases. CDR1 and CDR2 from the germline V gene are SGHTS and YDEGEE. CDR3 amino acids: CASSLIMSTDTQYF. In DNA, the CDR3 is TGTGCCAGCAGCTTAATCATGAGCACAGATACGCAGTATTTT. Based on the CDR3 plus reference TRBV5-8 and TRBJ2-3, the full variable domain is EAGVTQSPTHLIKTRGQQATLRCSPISGHTSVYWYQQALGLGLQFLLWYDEGEERNRGNFPPRFSGRQFPNYSSELNVNALELEDSALYLCASSLIMSTDTQYFGPGTRLTVL.

This chain's CDR3 is CASSLGGRYQPQHF. CDR3 in DNA: TGTGCCAGCAGCTTGGGAGGCAGATATCAGCCCCAGCATTTT. This chain connects TRBV5-6 to TRBJ1-5; D remains unclear. Germline CDR1 reads SGHDT; CDR2 reads YYEEEE. The CDR3 spans 14 residues. Trimming cost V 0 bases and J 5 bases, with 9 bases left between them.

V usage is TRBV2 and J usage is TRBJ2-7; 9 bases line up with TRBD1. CDR3 length: 16 amino acids. Germline CDR1 reads SNHLY; CDR2 reads FYNNEI. Trimming cost V 4 bases and J 7 bases; bases outside gene matches: 14. The CDR3 bases are TGTGCCAGCAGTGGGTGGGTAGGGGACAGGGCGGGAGAGCAGTACTTC. Translation: CASSGWVGDRAGEQYF.

This chain links TRBV9 with TRBJ1-5; a possible D gene is TRBD1 (6 bases). Deletions cut 0 bases from V and 7 bases from J, with 14 bases between. The CDR3 loop spans 15 amino acids. CDR1 is SGDLS, CDR2 YYNGEE, per germline. The CDR3 loop is CASSVDGGRSQPQHF. For the CDR3, the DNA is TGTGCCAGCAGCGTAGACGGGGGGCGCAGCCAGCCCCAGCATTTT.

V gene TRBV2 combines with J gene TRBJ2-5; 10 bases map to TRBD1. The J call may be in error: the DNA end matches TRBJ2-7 better. Per the germline V gene, CDR1 is SNHLY and CDR2 is FYNNEI. CDR3 length equals 14 residues. CDR3 DNA: TGTGCCAGCACAAGACAGGGGGCGAACTACGAGCAGTACTTC. Residues: CASTRQGANYEQYF.

This clone showed up just a few times. This chain links TRBV29-1 with TRBJ1-2; D remains unclear. Germline assignment: CDR1 SQVTM and CDR2 ANQGSEA. The CDR3 totals 14 residues. V lost 2 bases, J lost 2 bases, and 12 bases lay in between. The CDR3 loop is CSVENSPFNYGYTF. The DNA of the CDR3 is TGCAGCGTTGAAAACAGTCCGTTCAACTATGGCTACACCTTC.

This clone was counted between two and nine times. The chain uses TRBV29-1 and TRBJ2-3; 7 positions agree with TRBD1. V shed 5 bases, J shed 1 base, and the junction held 12 bases outside the gene matches. Germline V gene sequence: CDR1 SQVTM, CDR2 ANQGSEA. This CDR3 has 16 residues. CDR3 nucleotides: TGCAGCGTTTTTTCGGCCAACAGGGGTGGCACAGATACGCAGTATTTT. Residues: CSVFSANRGGTDTQYF.

The V gene is TRBV6-5, the J gene TRBJ2-7; 9 bases agree with TRBD1. V lost 2 bases and J lost 4; bases outside the gene matches: 3. CDR3 size: 14 residues. In germline, CDR1 is MNHEY, CDR2 SVGAGI. CDR3 residues: CASSYGDRGYEQYF. CDR3 bases: TGTGCCAGCAGTTACGGTGACAGGGGGTACGAGCAGTACTTC.

This clone has more than one count but fewer than ten. This sequence joins TRBV5-5 and TRBJ1-1; no firm D call. V lost 0 bases, J lost 4 bases, and 7 bases lay in between. Germline CDR1 reads SGHKS; CDR2 reads YYEKEE (reference sequence). The CDR3 is 13 amino acids. The CDR3 reads CASSLGEGTEAFF. CDR3 DNA: TGTGCCAGCAGCTTGGGGGAGGGCACTGAAGCTTTCTTT.

This chain links TRBV19 with TRBJ2-1; 8 bases fit TRBD2. V dropped 6 bases and J dropped 7; count of bases not matched to a gene: 11. Germline V gene sequence: CDR1 LNHDA, CDR2 SQIVND (reference sequence). The CDR3 runs 15 residues. The CDR3 is CASRTLGGDWNEQFF. The CDR3 region has the DNA TGTGCCAGTAGGACCCTCGGGGGGGACTGGAATGAGCAGTTCTTC.

This clone was seen more than once but under ten times. CDR3 loop: CASSQQGRPYEQYF. In nucleotides, the CDR3 is TGTGCCAGCAGCCAACAGGGTCGGCCCTACGAGCAGTACTTC. The chain links TRBV14 to TRBJ2-5, with a tentative D call TRBD1 (5 bases). The end of the DNA is better explained by TRBJ2-7, so the J call may be wrong. The CDR3 totals 14 residues. CDR1 is SGHDN, CDR2 FVKESK, per germline.